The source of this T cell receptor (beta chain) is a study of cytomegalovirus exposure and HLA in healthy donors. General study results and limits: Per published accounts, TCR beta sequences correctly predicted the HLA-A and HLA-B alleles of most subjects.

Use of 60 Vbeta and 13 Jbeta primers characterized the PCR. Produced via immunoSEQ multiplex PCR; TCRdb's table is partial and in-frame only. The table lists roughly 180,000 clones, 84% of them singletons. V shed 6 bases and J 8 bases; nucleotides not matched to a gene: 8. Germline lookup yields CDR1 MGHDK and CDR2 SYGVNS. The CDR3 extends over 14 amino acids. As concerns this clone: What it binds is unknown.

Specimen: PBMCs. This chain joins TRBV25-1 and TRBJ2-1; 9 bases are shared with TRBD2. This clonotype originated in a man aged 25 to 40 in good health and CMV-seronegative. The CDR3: CASSGTSRFDEQFF. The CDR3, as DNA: TGTGCCAGCAGCGGGACTAGCAGATTTGATGAGCAGTTCTTC.